Each of the 14 T cell receptor beta chains below was sequenced from the same sample in a study of regulatory and conventional T cells in RAG deficiency. TCRdb's copy holds only in-frame clones and misses some; the assay was immunoSEQ multiplex PCR. Of about 7,800 clones in the sample, over 75% were seen once. These data are also associated with another study on regulatory T cells. That publication notes: Amplification used 52 TRBV primers and 13 TRBJ primers.

Sequencing was done on a sample of CD8+ T cells sorted from blood. The source is a human donor in good health.

This chain joins TRBV7-9 and TRBJ2-4; 9 nucleotides line up with TRBD2. Germline V CDR1 and CDR2: SEHNR, FQNEAQ (reference sequence). The ends lost 3 bases at V and 5 bases at J; junction bases unmatched: 8. The CDR3 runs 16 residues. The CDR3 loop reads CASSFNLAGVENIQYF. The CDR3 DNA is TGTGCCAGCAGCTTCAATTTAGCGGGAGTCGAAAACATTCAGTACTTC.

This rearrangement joins TRBV7-6 to TRBJ2-7; 7 positions match TRBD2. Germline values: CDR1 SGHVS, CDR2 FNYEAQ. The CDR3 is 15 amino acids. The V segment lost 1 base and the J segment 6 bases; nucleotides outside the gene matches: 9. This CDR3 is CASSLDGGVDGEQYF. CDR3 DNA sequence: TGTGCCAGCAGCTTAGATGGGGGGGTTGACGGCGAGCAGTACTTC.

The rearrangement joins TRBV30 to TRBJ1-5; TRBD1 might be the D (5 bases). The V gene's germline CDR1 is GTSNPN and CDR2 SVGIG (reference sequence). Trimming took 0 bases from V and 4 from J, leaving 10 bases between them. The CDR3 extends over 14 amino acids. The CDR3: CAWSVRAGNQPQHF. The CDR3 bases are TGTGCCTGGAGTGTACGGGCAGGGAATCAGCCCCAGCATTTT.

This clone occurred a few times. This chain connects TRBV6-1 to TRBJ1-5; a possible D gene is TRBD1 (5 bases). Germline CDR1 is MNHNS and CDR2 is SASEGT. The V end lost 1 base, the J end lost 7 bases, and 11 bases lay between the germline ends. The CDR3 extends over 14 amino acids. CDR3 region: CASSEGGGYQPQHF. The CDR3 region has the DNA TGTGCCAGCAGTGAAGGGGGGGGATACCAGCCCCAGCATTTT.

The rearrangement uses TRBV5-8 and TRBJ2-1; 10 nucleotides line up with TRBD2. The junction had 7 bases not matched to a gene; V was cut back by 4 bases and J by 6 bases. Germline CDR1 SGHTS, CDR2 YDEGEE. CDR3 length equals 15 residues. The CDR3 DNA follows: TGTGCCAGCAGCCAGCGGCTAGCGGGAGTCAATGAGCAGTTCTTC. Translated, it gives CASSQRLAGVNEQFF.

The chain recombines TRBV30 with TRBJ1-1; possible D gene TRBD1, 6 bases. CDR3 length: 14 amino acids. CDR1 and CDR2 (germline): GTSNPN, SVGIG (reference sequence). Trimming took off 4 bases at V and 4 bases at J, with 16 bases between the two ends. The CDR3 sequence: CAWNVGGHGTEAFF. CDR3 sequence (DNA): TGTGCCTGGAACGTAGGGGGGCATGGCACTGAAGCTTTCTTT.

The chain employs TRBV28 and TRBJ2-7, with D hard to call. Germline loops: CDR1 MDHEN, CDR2 SYDVKM. The V end was cut by 7 bases, the J end by 6 bases, with 13 bases between. The CDR3 runs to 12 residues. The CDR3 DNA follows: TGTGCCAGCACAAACTATCTCGGCGAGCAGTACTTC. Translation gives CASTNYLGEQYF.

V gene TRBV6-6 combines with J gene TRBJ2-7; TRBD1 is a possible D gene (5 bases). This CDR3 is 15 amino acids long. Germline V gene lookup returns CDR1 MNHNY and CDR2 SVGAGI (reference sequence). The V end lost 3 bases, the J end lost 5 bases, and 17 bases lay between the germline ends. As DNA, the CDR3 is TGTGCCAGCAGTTATAGGGGCGAGGTCCCCGACGAGCAGTACTTC. It codes for CASSYRGEVPDEQYF.

This rearrangement joins TRBV4-2 to TRBJ1-5, with D perhaps TRBD1 (5 bases). Per the germline V gene, CDR1 is LGHNA and CDR2 is YNFKEQ. This CDR3 has 16 amino acids. Trimming shortened V by 0 bases and J by 3 bases, and 12 bases separated the two germline ends. The CDR3 bases are TGTGCCAGCAGCCAAGATCGAGCAGGGTCCAATCAGCCCCAGCATTTT. Its protein product is CASSQDRAGSNQPQHF.

CDR3: CASSSRDARINNEQFF. DNA for the CDR3: TGTGCCAGCAGCTCCCGGGACGCCCGAATTAACAATGAGCAGTTCTTC. This chain links TRBV7-9 with TRBJ2-1; the D gene could be TRBD1 or TRBD2 (5 bases each). The germline V gene has CDR1 SEHNR and CDR2 FQNEAQ (reference sequence). The CDR3 loop spans 16 amino acids. V was clipped by 4 bases and J by 5 bases, with 18 bases between them.

This chain joins TRBV4-2 and TRBJ2-1; 8 bases are a match to TRBD2. The germline CDR1 and CDR2 sequences are LGHNA and YNFKEQ. This CDR3 has 16 amino acids. V lost 0 bases and J lost 4; bases outside the gene matches: 5. The CDR3 protein is CASSQEGREEYNEQFF. In DNA, the CDR3 is TGTGCCAGCAGCCAAGAGGGGCGGGAGGAATACAATGAGCAGTTCTTC.

The chain uses TRBV27 and TRBJ2-5; 9 nucleotides match TRBD2. The V gene end was trimmed by 3 bases and the J gene end by 5 bases; junction bases not matched to a gene: 10. Looked up from germline, CDR1 is MNHEY and CDR2 is SMNVEV (reference sequence). The CDR3 is made up of 16 amino acids. The CDR3 reads CASSFIAGGPGETQYF. The CDR3 DNA reads as TGTGCCAGCAGTTTCATTGCGGGAGGGCCGGGGGAGACCCAGTACTTC.

This clone was recorded a few times. This rearrangement joins TRBV2 to TRBJ1-1; tentatively, D is TRBD1 (5 bases). The CDR3 has 13 amino acids. V lost 3 bases to trimming and J lost 7 bases, with 12 bases between them. Germline CDR1 and CDR2: SNHLY and FYNNEI. Written as DNA, the CDR3 is TGTGCCAGCAGTGATGAGACAGCAAATGAAGCTTTCTTT. As protein: CASSDETANEAFF.

The V and J genes are TRBV5-1 and TRBJ2-7; 7 bases are a match to TRBD1. V lost 0 bases and J lost 0; bases outside the gene matches: 3. Germline V gives CDR1 SGHRS, CDR2 YFSETQ. The CDR3 spans 15 residues. CDR3 sequence (DNA): TGCGCCAGCAGCTTGGACACAGGGGACTCCTACGAGCAGTACTTC. It translates to CASSLDTGDSYEQYF.